This TCR beta chain was retrieved from a study of regulatory T cells. Whole-study findings and limits: Skewed V and J usage and few unique V-J pairs marked patient repertoires, most in Tregs. Control CD8+ cells showed a nonsignificant trend toward higher Shannon entropy than patient CD8+ cells.

V was clipped by 6 bases and J by 2 bases; unmatched bases: 7. The CDR3 runs 15 residues. The germline gives CDR1 MNHNS, CDR2 SASEGT. Primers: 52 TRBV forward and 13 TRBJ reverse. Produced via immunoSEQ multiplex PCR; TCRdb's table is partial and in-frame only. The repertoire consists of a few thousand clones, with approximately 80% occurring once and the leading ten covering about 28%. All CD3G-deficient patients showed autoimmunity, more severe in two. This clone appeared a single time. The antigen remains undetermined. Sequenced material: CD8+ T cells sorted from blood. The J gene is TRBJ2-1, the V gene TRBV6-1; 7 bases line up with TRBD1. The source is a child between 10 and 17 years old with CD3G deficiency. The CDR3 loop reads CASRTGTAPYNEQFF. CDR3 coding DNA: TGTGCCAGCAGGACCGGGACAGCTCCCTACAATGAGCAGTTCTTC.